This T cell receptor (beta chain) was identified during a study of cytomegalovirus exposure and HLA in healthy donors. On the study more broadly: In a previous analysis, nearly 120 million unique TCR beta sequences were found from some 180 million T cells.

Germline V lookup: CDR1 LNHDA, CDR2 SQIVND (reference sequence). The CDR3 contains 17 residues. V lost 8 bases and J 2 bases, leaving 22 bases between the germline ends. The PCR made use of 60 Vbeta and 13 Jbeta primers. The table came from immunoSEQ multiplex PCR; TCRdb's copy has only in-frame clones and leaves some out. The sample lists over 95,000 clones, about three quarters seen once, with 2% to 3% in the top ten. As for this clone: Its specificity is unknown.

The study, taken as a whole, reports: According to the study, 150 to 200 TCR beta chains were cytomegalovirus-associated. In an earlier analysis, about 87% or about 30%: the productive usage of most TCR beta V segments. It was confirmed in vitro that a few of the CMV-associated chains were specific for CMV antigens.

The clonotype was recovered from a female donor in good health and CMV-seronegative. The sequencing input was PBMCs. This chain joins TRBV19 and TRBJ2-1, with D hard to call. DNA for the CDR3: TGTGCCAGTCGCTTAGACCGAACATCAGGAACCTACAATGAGCAGTTCTTC. Protein: CASRLDRTSGTYNEQFF.